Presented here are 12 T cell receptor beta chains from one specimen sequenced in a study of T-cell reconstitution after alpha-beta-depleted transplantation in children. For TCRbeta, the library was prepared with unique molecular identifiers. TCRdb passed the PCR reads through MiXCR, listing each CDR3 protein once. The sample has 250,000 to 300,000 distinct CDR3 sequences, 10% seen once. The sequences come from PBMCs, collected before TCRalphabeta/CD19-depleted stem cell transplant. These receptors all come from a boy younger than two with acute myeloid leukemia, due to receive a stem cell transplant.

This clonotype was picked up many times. CDR3 in amino acids: CASSLPGRNTEAFF. In nucleotides, the CDR3 is TGTGCCAGCAGTTTGCCAGGGAGGAACACTGAAGCTTTCTTT. V usage is TRBV28 and J usage is TRBJ1-1; perhaps TRBD1 as D (5 bases). Per the germline V gene, CDR1 is MDHEN and CDR2 is SYDVKM. The ends were cut back, 3 bases at V and 1 base at J, with 9 bases in the middle. The CDR3 has 14 amino acids. Full variable domain (outside the CDR3, taken from reference TRBV28 and TRBJ1-1): DVKVTQSSRYLVKRTGEKVFLECVQDMDHENMFWYRQDPGLGLRLIYFSYDVKMKEKGDIPEGYSVSREKKERFSLILESASTNQTSMYLCASSLPGRNTEAFFGQGTRLTVV.

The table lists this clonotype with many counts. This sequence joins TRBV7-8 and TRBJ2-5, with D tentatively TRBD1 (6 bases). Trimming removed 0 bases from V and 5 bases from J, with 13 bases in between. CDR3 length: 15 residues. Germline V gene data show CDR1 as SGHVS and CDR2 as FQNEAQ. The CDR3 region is CASSLARTGWETQYF. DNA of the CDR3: TGTGCCAGCAGCTTAGCCCGTACAGGGTGGGAGACCCAGTACTTC.

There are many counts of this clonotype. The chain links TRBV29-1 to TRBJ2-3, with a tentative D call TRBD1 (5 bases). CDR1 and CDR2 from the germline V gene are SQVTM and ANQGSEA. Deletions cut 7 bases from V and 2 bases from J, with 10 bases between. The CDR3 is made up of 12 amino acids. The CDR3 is CSETRVTDTQYF. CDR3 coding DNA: TGCAGCGAGACCAGGGTCACAGATACGCAGTATTTT.

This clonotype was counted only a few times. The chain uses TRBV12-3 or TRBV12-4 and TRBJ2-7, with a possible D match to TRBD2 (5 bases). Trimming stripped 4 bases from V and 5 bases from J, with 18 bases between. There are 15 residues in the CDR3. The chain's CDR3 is CASSSTTGEGNEQYF. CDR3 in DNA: TGTGCCAGCAGTTCTACCACCGGGGAAGGAAACGAGCAGTACTTC.

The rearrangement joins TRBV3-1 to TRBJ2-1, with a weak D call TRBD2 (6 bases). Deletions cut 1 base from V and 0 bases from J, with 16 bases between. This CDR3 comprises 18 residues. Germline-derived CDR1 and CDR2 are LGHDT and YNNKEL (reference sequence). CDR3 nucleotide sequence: TGTGCCAGCAGCCAAGGGTTTCGCGGGATAAGCTCCTACAATGAGCAGTTCTTC. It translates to CASSQGFRGISSYNEQFF.

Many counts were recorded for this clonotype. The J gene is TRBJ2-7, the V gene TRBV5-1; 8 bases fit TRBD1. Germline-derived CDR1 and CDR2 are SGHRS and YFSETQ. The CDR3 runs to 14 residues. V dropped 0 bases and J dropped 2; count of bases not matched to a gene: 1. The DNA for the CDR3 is TGCGCCAGCAGCTTGGAGGACAGGGCCTACGAGCAGTACTTC. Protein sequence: CASSLEDRAYEQYF.

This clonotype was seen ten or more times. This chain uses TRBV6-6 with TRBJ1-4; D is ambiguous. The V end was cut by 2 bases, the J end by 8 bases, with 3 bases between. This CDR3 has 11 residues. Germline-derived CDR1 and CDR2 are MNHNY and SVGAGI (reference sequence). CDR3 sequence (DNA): TGTGCCAGCAGTTACGGGGAAAAACTGTTTTTT. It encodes CASSYGEKLFF.

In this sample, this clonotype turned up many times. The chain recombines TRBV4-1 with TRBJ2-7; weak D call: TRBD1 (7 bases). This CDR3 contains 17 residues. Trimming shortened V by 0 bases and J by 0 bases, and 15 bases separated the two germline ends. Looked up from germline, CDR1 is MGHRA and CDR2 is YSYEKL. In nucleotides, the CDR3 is TGCGCCAGCAGCCAAGAGGCAGGGGGGAGTTTCTCCTACGAGCAGTACTTC. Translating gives CASSQEAGGSFSYEQYF.

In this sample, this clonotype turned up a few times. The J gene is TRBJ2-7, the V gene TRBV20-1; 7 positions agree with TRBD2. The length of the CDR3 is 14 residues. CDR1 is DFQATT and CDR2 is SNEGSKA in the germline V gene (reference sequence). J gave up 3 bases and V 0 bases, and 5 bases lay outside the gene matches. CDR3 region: CSARDNGGSYEQYF. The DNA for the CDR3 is TGCAGTGCTAGAGATAACGGCGGGAGCTACGAGCAGTACTTC.

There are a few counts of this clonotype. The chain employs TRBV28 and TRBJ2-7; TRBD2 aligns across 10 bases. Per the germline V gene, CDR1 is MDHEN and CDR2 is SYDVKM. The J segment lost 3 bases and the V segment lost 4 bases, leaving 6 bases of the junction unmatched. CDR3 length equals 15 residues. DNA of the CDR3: TGTGCCAGCAGTTCCACTAGCGGGAATTTCTACGAGCAGTACTTC. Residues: CASSSTSGNFYEQYF.

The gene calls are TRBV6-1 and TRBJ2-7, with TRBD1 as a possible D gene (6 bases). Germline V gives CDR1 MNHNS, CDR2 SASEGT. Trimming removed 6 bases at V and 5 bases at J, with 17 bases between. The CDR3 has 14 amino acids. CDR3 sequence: CASSPPGHLHEQYF. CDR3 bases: TGTGCCAGCAGCCCTCCGGGACATCTCCACGAGCAGTACTTC.

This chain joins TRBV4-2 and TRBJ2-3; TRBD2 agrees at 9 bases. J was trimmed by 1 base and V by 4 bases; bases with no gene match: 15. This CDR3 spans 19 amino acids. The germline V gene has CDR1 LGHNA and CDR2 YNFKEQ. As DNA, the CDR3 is TGTGCCAGCAGCCCCCAACCTAGCGGGATAGGCCTAGGCACAGATACGCAGTATTTT. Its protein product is CASSPQPSGIGLGTDTQYF.